What follows describes a single T cell receptor beta chain. Repertoires were generated with immunoSEQ multiplex PCR, while TCRdb's copy carries only in-frame clones and drops some. The sample has roughly 80,000 clones, over 80% seen once. This entry belongs to a study of blood T cell repertoires in COVID-19. In the study overall: Italy, Spain and the United States were the sources of the convalescent and acute COVID-19 samples. The cDNA or gDNA used as material had been derived from T cells, B-cell-depleted T cells, or PBMCs.

Sequencing input: peripheral blood. This receptor was obtained from a human donor in a cohort sampled during active COVID-19.

The CDR3 spells CASSSAGGQVKLFF. CDR3 nucleotides: TGTGCCAGCAGCTCGGCAGGGGGACAGGTAAAACTGTTTTTT. The chain carries TRBV5-6 and TRBJ1-4; TRBD1 matches at 8 bases. The germline gives CDR1 SGHDT, CDR2 YYEEEE. Trimming cost V 3 bases and J 10 bases; bases outside gene matches: 8. The CDR3 totals 14 residues.